This TCR beta chain is from a study of shared clonotypes between healthy human individuals. As for the study in general: Researchers drew samples from a couple of women and three men aged 18 to 49.

The germline CDR1 and CDR2 sequences are SQVTM and ANQGSEA. This CDR3 is 16 amino acids long. Trimming took off 6 bases at V and 0 bases at J, with 18 bases between the two ends. In the study's own analysis: As immunoSEQ supplied junction-only sequences (without quality scores), filtering differed. Using immunoSEQ multiplex PCR, the repertoire was profiled, and TCRdb retains in-frame clones only, with some absent. V, J and clone size derive from that table, while D and trimming were established from the DNA sequence. The repertoire consists of approximately 440,000 clones, with approximately 71% occurring once and the leading ten covering 12%. Donors included only healthy HIV-negative adults lacking recent acute infections or vaccinations. The unsorted samples had approximately 90 million PBMCs used for genomic DNA.

This clonotype was obtained from a woman aged 35 to 49 in good health. Some clones in this sample may be carry-over from other donors' samples. The chain combines TRBV29-1 with TRBJ2-1, with D tentatively TRBD1 or TRBD2 (5 bases each). Sequencing input: PBMCs. CDR3 sequence: CSVAGGAAASYNEQFF. CDR3 DNA: TGCAGCGTCGCTGGGGGAGCGGCCGCCTCCTACAATGAGCAGTTCTTC.